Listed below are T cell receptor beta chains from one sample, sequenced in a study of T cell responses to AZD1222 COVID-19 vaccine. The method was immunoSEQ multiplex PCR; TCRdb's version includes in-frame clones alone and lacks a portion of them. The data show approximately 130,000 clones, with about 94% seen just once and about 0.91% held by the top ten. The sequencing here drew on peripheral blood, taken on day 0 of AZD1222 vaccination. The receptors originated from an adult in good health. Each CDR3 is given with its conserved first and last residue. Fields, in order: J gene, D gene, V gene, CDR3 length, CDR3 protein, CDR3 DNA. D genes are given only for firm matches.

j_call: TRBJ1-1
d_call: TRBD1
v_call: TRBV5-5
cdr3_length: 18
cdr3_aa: CASRPLPGQGAGNTEAFF
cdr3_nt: TGTGCCAGCAGACCCCTCCCGGGACAGGGGGCGGGGAACACTGAAGCTTTCTTT

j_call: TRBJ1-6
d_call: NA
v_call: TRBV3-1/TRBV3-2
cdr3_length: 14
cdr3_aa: CASSQGGTNSPLHF
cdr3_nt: TGTGCCAGCAGCCAAGGGGGAACGAATTCACCCCTCCACTTT

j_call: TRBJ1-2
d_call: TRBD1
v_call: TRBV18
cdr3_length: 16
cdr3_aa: CASSPTGDSYPYGYTF
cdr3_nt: TGTGCCAGCTCACCCACAGGGGACTCCTATCCGTATGGCTACACCTTC

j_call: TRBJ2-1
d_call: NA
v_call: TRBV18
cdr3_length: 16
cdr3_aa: CASSPPGGLSYNEQFF
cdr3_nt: TGTGCCAGCTCACCACCTGGGGGGCTCTCCTACAATGAGCAGTTCTTC

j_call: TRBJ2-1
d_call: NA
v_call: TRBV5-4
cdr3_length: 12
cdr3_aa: CASRDSYNEQFF
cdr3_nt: TGTGCCAGCCGGGACTCTTACAATGAGCAGTTCTTC

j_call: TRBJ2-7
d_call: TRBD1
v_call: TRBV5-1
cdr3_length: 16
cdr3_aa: CASSELIRGSSYEQYF
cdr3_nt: TGCGCCAGCAGCGAACTGATCAGGGGGAGCTCCTACGAGCAGTACTTC

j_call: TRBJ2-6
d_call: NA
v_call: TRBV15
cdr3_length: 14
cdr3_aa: CATGGLAGANVLTF
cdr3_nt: TGTGCCACCGGGGGCTTAGCTGGGGCCAACGTCCTGACTTTC

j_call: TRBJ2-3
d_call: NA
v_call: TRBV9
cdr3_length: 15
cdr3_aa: CASSVLATSTDTQYF
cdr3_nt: TGTGCCAGCAGCGTACTAGCGACTAGCACAGATACGCAGTATTTT

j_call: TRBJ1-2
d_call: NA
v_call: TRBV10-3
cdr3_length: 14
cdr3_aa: CAISESHFGYGYTF
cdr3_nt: TGTGCCATCAGTGAATCACATTTCGGTTATGGCTACACCTTC

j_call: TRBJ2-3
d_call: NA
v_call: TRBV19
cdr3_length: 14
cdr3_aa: CASSISGSTDTQYF
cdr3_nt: TGTGCCAGTAGTATCTCAGGAAGCACAGATACGCAGTATTTT

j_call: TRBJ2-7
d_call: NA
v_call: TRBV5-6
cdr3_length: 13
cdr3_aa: CASSLWGSPEQYF
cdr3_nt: TGTGCCAGCAGCTTATGGGGGTCCCCCGAGCAGTACTTC

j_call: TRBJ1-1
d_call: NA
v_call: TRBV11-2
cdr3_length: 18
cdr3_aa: CASSLGAPLQGKYTEAFF
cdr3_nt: TGTGCCAGCAGCTTAGGGGCTCCGTTACAGGGAAAATACACTGAAGCTTTCTTT

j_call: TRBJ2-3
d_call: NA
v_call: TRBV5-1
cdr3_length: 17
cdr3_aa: CASSPGQGEPSTDTQYF
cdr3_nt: TGCGCCAGCAGCCCGGGGCAGGGAGAACCTAGCACAGATACGCAGTATTTT

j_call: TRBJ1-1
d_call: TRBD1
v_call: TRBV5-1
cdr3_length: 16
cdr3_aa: CASSLVPTGGATEAFF
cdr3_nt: TGCGCCAGCAGCTTGGTCCCAACAGGGGGGGCCACTGAAGCTTTCTTT

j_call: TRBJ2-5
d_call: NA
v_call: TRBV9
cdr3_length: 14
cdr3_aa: CASSVEGLWETQYF
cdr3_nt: TGTGCCAGCAGCGTAGAGGGTCTTTGGGAGACCCAGTACTTC

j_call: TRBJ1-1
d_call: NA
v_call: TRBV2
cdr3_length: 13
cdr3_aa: CASSVYTNTEAFF
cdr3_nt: TGTGCCAGCAGTGTATACACGAACACTGAAGCTTTCTTT